The rows below give T cell receptor beta chains drawn from one sample of a study of shared T cell receptors in the human thymus. Some clones are missing from TCRdb's copy, which holds only in-frame ones; the method was immunoSEQ multiplex PCR. The sample lists hundreds of thousands of clones, approximately 85% occurring once. These data also formed part of another study, on human thymus T cells.

The material sequenced was thymocytes. Receptors originate from a girl less than two years old with a congenital heart defect. CDR3s leave out the opening cysteine and the closing phenylalanine or tryptophan.

v_call	j_call	cdr3_aa
TRBV18	TRBJ1-4	ASSPAVDRGNEKLF
TRBV27	TRBJ2-3	ASSHRGLEATDTQY
TRBV30	TRBJ2-3	AWSPTRGLAGGPGPDTQY
TRBV5-6	TRBJ1-5	ASSLERGRNQPQH
TRBV29-1	TRBJ1-2	SVEVGQGHIV
TRBV5-1	TRBJ1-1	ASSPPEMFNTEAF
TRBV2	-	ASSERFVDGQEETQY
TRBV9	TRBJ1-4	ASSVGGSTNEKLF
TRBV19	TRBJ2-3	ATLGLQQQY
TRBV28	TRBJ1-1	ASSLGLPDTEAF
TRBV10-3	TRBJ1-3	AISPQGPSGNTIY
TRBV10-3	TRBJ2-7	ATSGGYRESQQY
TRBV7-6	TRBJ1-2	ASSFPPGDPFYGYT
TRBV5-5	TRBJ2-3	ASSHLTSGTTDTQY
TRBV2	TRBJ2-2	ASRIRDTGELF
TRBV15	TRBJ1-2	ATSSLNPQEDYGYT
TRBV5-1	TRBJ1-4	ASSLDYRGQVATNEKLF
TRBV19	TRBJ1-2	ASSPPQTGRGNNYGYT
TRBV28	TRBJ1-1	ASSLWGEPPGNTEAF
TRBV19	TRBJ1-6	ASSKGLDSPLH
TRBV7-2	TRBJ1-4	ASSSSTGKWDEKLF
TRBV28	TRBJ1-5	ASSLHSLGGPQH
TRBV11-2	TRBJ1-2	ASSFRQSYGYT
TRBV5-6	TRBJ1-1	ASSSGCLDPTVGNTEAF
TRBV20-1	TRBJ1-2	SASPGYGYT
TRBV19	TRBJ1-4	ASSIREASSEKLF
TRBV5-8	TRBJ1-1	ASAAIRQSWSTEAF
TRBV7-2	TRBJ1-3	ASSLGTGPSSGNTIY
TRBV27	TRBJ1-4	ASSRKRIEKLF
TRBV5-5	TRBJ1-2	ASSFLGANNYGYT
TRBV9	TRBJ2-3	ASSAISSGGPRDTQY
TRBV5-6	TRBJ1-5	ASSLGPGLNQPQH
TRBV9	TRBJ1-6	ASNNPKGQRDNSPLH
TRBV7-8	TRBJ2-7	ASLNRRGSYEQY
TRBV28	TRBJ1-4	ASSLFVEQNEKLF
TRBV5-1	TRBJ2-3	ASSLTRGLYTDTQY
TRBV7-4	TRBJ2-5	ASSLKLAGGPLEETQY
TRBV4-1	TRBJ1-2	ASSLGDRGRYGYT
TRBV4-1	TRBJ1-5	ASSQDPGGFQPQH
TRBV10-3	TRBJ1-3	AISGDRMSSGNTIY
TRBV14	TRBJ1-4	ASSLRPGEKLF
TRBV5-1	TRBJ2-2	ASSFPFERGEAGELF
TRBV7-6	TRBJ1-6	ASSSTRRLSSYNSPLH
TRBV6-6	TRBJ1-6	ASSRRTVPGQPLH
TRBV27	TRBJ2-4	ASSNIPLAIQY
TRBV5-8	TRBJ2-7	ASSLNPSVSSYEQY
TRBV28	TRBJ1-6	ASSLIQGVYSPLH
TRBV19	TRBJ1-6	ASSIETGRNSPLH
TRBV6-1	TRBJ1-2	ASSEWAQEGQNYGYT
TRBV2	TRBJ2-1	ASSVRGIASHNEQF
TRBV5-4	TRBJ2-2	ASSLQGWDTGELF
TRBV29-1	TRBJ1-2	SVVGGANGYT
TRBV7-2	TRBJ1-3	ASSYQTGAGNTIY
TRBV19	TRBJ1-3	ASSRIEGRENTIY